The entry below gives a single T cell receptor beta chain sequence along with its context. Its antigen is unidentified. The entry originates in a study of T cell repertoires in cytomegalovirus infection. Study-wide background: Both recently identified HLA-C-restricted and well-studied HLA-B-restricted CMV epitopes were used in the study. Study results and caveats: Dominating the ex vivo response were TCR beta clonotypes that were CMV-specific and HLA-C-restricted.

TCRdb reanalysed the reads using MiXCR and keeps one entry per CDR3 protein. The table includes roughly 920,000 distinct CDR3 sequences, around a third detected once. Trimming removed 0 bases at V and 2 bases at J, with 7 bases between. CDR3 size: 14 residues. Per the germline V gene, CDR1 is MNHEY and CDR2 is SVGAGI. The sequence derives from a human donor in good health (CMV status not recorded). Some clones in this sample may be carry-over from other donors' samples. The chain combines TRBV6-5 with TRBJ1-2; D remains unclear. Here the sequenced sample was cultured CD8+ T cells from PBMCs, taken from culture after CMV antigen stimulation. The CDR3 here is CASSYSSPNYGYTF. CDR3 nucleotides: TGTGCCAGCAGTTACTCTTCTCCCAACTATGGCTACACCTTC.